Shown below are 11 T cell receptor beta chains from a single sample sequenced in a study of T cells in Graves' hyperthyroidism and ophthalmopathy. TCR beta CDR3 regions were amplified from RNA transcripts. First-round RT-PCR with HTBI primers amplified the TCR CDR3 region. TCRdb reprocessed the multiplex PCR reads with MiXCR, giving one entry per CDR3 protein. The sample includes under 400,000 distinct CDR3 sequences, about 15% of them seen just once. The sequenced material came from blood. These receptor sequences come from an older woman with Graves' hyperthyroidism.

At least ten counts were recorded for this clonotype. One end of the junction varies from germline; a read error may be responsible. V gene TRBV4-2 combines with J gene TRBJ2-5; 7 bases line up with TRBD1. The germline CDR1 and CDR2 sequences are LGHNA and YNFKEQ. The CDR3 totals 13 residues. The CDR3 DNA reads TGTGCCAGCAGCAAAGACAGGGCCGAGACCCAGTACTTC. The encoded protein is CASSKDRAETQYF.

This clonotype was seen a few times. The rearrangement links TRBV7-3 to TRBJ2-1; 7 bases agree with TRBD2. The CDR3 is 16 residues long. Germline V gives CDR1 SGHTA, CDR2 FQGTGA. The V gene end was trimmed by 1 base and the J gene end by 5 bases; junction bases not matched to a gene: 8. CDR3 residues: CASSLRTRDYNNEQFF. CDR3 sequence (DNA): TGTGCCAGCAGCTTAAGAACCAGGGACTACAACAATGAGCAGTTCTTC.

Many counts were recorded for this clonotype. The chain joins TRBV11-3 to TRBJ2-2; TRBD2 is a possible D gene (5 bases). Between the trimmed V and J ends, which lost 1 base and 6 bases, there was a span of 9 bases. The V gene's germline CDR1 is SGHNT and CDR2 YENEEA. The CDR3 is made up of 14 amino acids. CDR3 in amino acids: CASSLGTGAGELFF. CDR3 DNA: TGTGCCAGCAGCTTAGGGACTGGGGCCGGGGAGCTGTTTTTT.

V gene TRBV3-1 combines with J gene TRBJ1-6; the D gene is possibly TRBD1 (6 bases). The germline V gene has CDR1 LGHDT and CDR2 YNNKEL (reference sequence). V lost 1 base and J 10 bases, leaving 8 bases between the germline ends. The length of the CDR3 is 13 residues. The chain's CDR3 is CASSQGTGSPLHF. In nucleotides, the CDR3 is TGTGCCAGCAGCCAAGGAACAGGGTCACCCCTCCACTTT.

Comments on this clonotype: A junction end diverges from the germline sequence, so it may reflect a read error. The chain is built from TRBV19 and TRBJ2-5; 8 bases fit TRBD2. The CDR3 loop spans 14 amino acids. CDR1 LNHDA and CDR2 SQIVND come from the germline V gene (reference sequence). In DNA, the CDR3 is TGTGCCGGTAGTAGGGCGGGGGGCTTAGAGACCCAGTACTTC. Its translation: CAGSRAGGLETQYF.

J is TRBJ1-2 and V is TRBV2; D is uncertain. V lost 2 bases and J 5 bases, leaving 21 bases between the germline ends. CDR3 length: 17 amino acids. Germline loops: CDR1 SNHLY, CDR2 FYNNEI. CDR3: CASSERRVGGWEYGYTF. The CDR3 DNA reads TGTGCCAGCAGTGAACGAAGAGTGGGCGGTTGGGAATATGGCTACACCTTC.

The gene calls are TRBV5-4 and TRBJ2-1; 9 bases agree with TRBD2. The CDR3 length is 14 residues. Germline V gene data show CDR1 as SGHNT and CDR2 as YYREEE (reference sequence). With 6 bases clipped from V and 10 bases from J, the junction kept 11 bases outside the gene matches. CDR3 protein: CASTHLTREGEQFF. The CDR3 DNA reads TGTGCCAGCACCCATCTTACGCGGGAGGGAGAGCAGTTCTTC.

The chain couples TRBV11-2 to TRBJ1-5; tentatively, D is TRBD1 (5 bases). This CDR3 has 15 amino acids. With 3 bases removed from V and 8 bases from J, the gap between germline ends came to 17 bases. Germline loops: CDR1 SGHAT, CDR2 FQNNGV. The CDR3 reads CASSLGLQGEEPQHF. The CDR3, as DNA: TGTGCCAGCAGCTTGGGTCTCCAGGGAGAGGAGCCCCAGCATTTT.

V is TRBV6-1 and J is TRBJ1-5, with D unclear. Trimming left V 7 bases short and J 4 bases short, with 8 bases between. This CDR3 spans 12 amino acids. Germline CDR1 reads MNHNS; CDR2 reads SASEGT. The CDR3 is CASTSPNQPQHF. In nucleotides, the CDR3 is TGTGCCAGCACCTCTCCAAATCAGCCCCAGCATTTT.

This clonotype came up many times. This chain uses TRBV6-1 with TRBJ2-3; 10 bases fit TRBD2. With V trimmed by 5 bases and J by 8 bases, 7 bases remained unmatched. This CDR3 has 14 residues. Germline CDR1 MNHNS, CDR2 SASEGT. The CDR3 reads CASSPSGSRGTQYF. DNA of the CDR3: TGTGCCAGCAGTCCTAGCGGGAGTCGGGGTACGCAGTATTTT.

This chain connects TRBV27 to TRBJ2-7; D call uncertain. CDR3 length: 14 residues. Germline-derived CDR1 and CDR2 are MNHEY and SMNVEV (reference sequence). V was clipped by 4 bases and J by 6 bases, with 16 bases between them. This CDR3 is CASSYGRVAIEQYF. In DNA, the CDR3 is TGTGCCAGCAGTTACGGCCGGGTGGCGATCGAGCAGTACTTC.